These T cell receptor beta chains were read from a single sample in a study of blood T cell repertoires in COVID-19. The data were produced by immunoSEQ multiplex PCR, yet TCRdb's version contains in-frame clones alone and is incomplete. The sample lists 50,000 to 75,000 clones; roughly 80% were seen once. The sequencing input was peripheral blood. The origin of the receptors is a woman aged 45-65 years with active or convalescent COVID-19. Both conserved end residues are part of each CDR3. The D gene is left open where the match is weak. Clone sizes are given selectively: once, few, many, or a class where the clone is expanded.

d_call,v_call,j_call,clone_size,cdr3_nt,cdr3_aa
-,TRBV19,TRBJ1-5,many,TGTGCCAGTAGTATACAACTGCTCAATCAGCCCCAGCATTTT,CASSIQLLNQPQHF
-,TRBV30,TRBJ2-2,-,TGTGCCTGGAGTGTGACTAGAGTCGGAACCGGGGAGCTGTTTTTT,CAWSVTRVGTGELFF
TRBD2,TRBV5-1,TRBJ2-3,-,TGCGCCAGCAGCTCTGATACTAGCGGGACAGATACGCAGTATTTT,CASSSDTSGTDTQYF
TRBD1,TRBV6-4,TRBJ1-1,few,TGTGCCAGCAGACGACAGGGTGAAAGCAACACTGAAGCTTTCTTT,CASRRQGESNTEAFF
TRBD1,TRBV10-3,TRBJ2-6,-,TGTGCCATCAGACCCGGGACAGGGGGCGCTGGGGCCAACGTCCTGACTTTC,CAIRPGTGGAGANVLTF
TRBD1,TRBV5-1,TRBJ2-2,-,TGCGCCAGCAGCTCCGGGACAGGGGCCACCGGGGAGCTGTTTTTT,CASSSGTGATGELFF
TRBD2,TRBV7-2,TRBJ2-2,-,TGTGCCAGCAGCGATATAGCGGGAGGGAACACCGGGGAGCTGTTTTTT,CASSDIAGGNTGELFF
-,TRBV28,TRBJ2-4,-,TGTGCCAGCAGTTGGCTAGCCAAAAACATTCAGTACTTC,CASSWLAKNIQYF
TRBD1,TRBV10-3,TRBJ2-5,-,TGTGCCATCAGTGATCCGGGACAGGTACAAGAGACCCAGTACTTC,CAISDPGQVQETQYF
TRBD2,TRBV4-1,TRBJ2-3,once,TGCGCCAGCAGCCAAGTTGGGGGACTAGCATCAGATACGCAGTATTTT,CASSQVGGLASDTQYF
-,TRBV2,TRBJ1-1,medium-sized,TGTGCCAGCAACGGTTACACTGAAGCTTTCTTT,CASNGYTEAFF
TRBD1,TRBV5-8,TRBJ1-6,-,TGTGCCAGCAGCTTACAGGGGGCTTGGAATTCACCCCTCCACTTT,CASSLQGAWNSPLHF
TRBD2,TRBV7-9,TRBJ2-1,few,TGTGCCAGCAGCTCCCTCCGGGGACTAGCGGGAGTCAATGAGCAGTTCTTC,CASSSLRGLAGVNEQFF
-,TRBV28,TRBJ2-3,-,TGTGCCAGCAGTTCCGGAGGGATGGTTACGCAGTATTTT,CASSSGGMVTQYF
-,TRBV30,TRBJ2-5,-,TGTGCCTGGAGTGTACAAGGGACAAAGGGACAAGAGACCCAGTACTTC,CAWSVQGTKGQETQYF
TRBD2,TRBV9,TRBJ2-1,-,TGTGCCAGCAGCGTATACTTAGCGGGAGGAAGGCCGTTCTTC,CASSVYLAGGRPFF
TRBD1,TRBV19,TRBJ1-2,-,TGTGCCAGTAGTGGCGGGGACAGGGTTCGAGACTATGGCTACACCTTC,CASSGGDRVRDYGYTF
TRBD2,TRBV2,TRBJ2-1,-,TGTGCCAGCAGTGAAGGAGGGCTAGCGGGAGGGTTCAATGAGCAGTTCTTC,CASSEGGLAGGFNEQFF
-,TRBV2,TRBJ2-1,-,TGTGCCAGCAGCGAGGGGGACGGTCCCTACAATGAGCAGTTCTTC,CASSEGDGPYNEQFF
-,TRBV18,TRBJ1-2,-,TGTGCCAGCTCACCACTTGACAGGACCGACTATGGCTACACCTTC,CASSPLDRTDYGYTF
-,TRBV7-8,TRBJ1-1,-,TGTGCCAGCAGCCGTCAGGGCACTGAAGCTTTCTTT,CASSRQGTEAFF
-,TRBV5-1,TRBJ2-5,-,TGCGCCAGCAGCTTCCGCAGGCAAGAGACCCAGTACTTC,CASSFRRQETQYF
-,TRBV19,TRBJ2-3,-,TGTGCCAGTGGGGGGAGGAACACAGATACGCAGTATTTT,CASGGRNTDTQYF
TRBD1,TRBV12-5,TRBJ2-7,few,TGTGCTAGTGGTTCACCCTGGGACAGGACAACCTACGAGCAGTACTTC,CASGSPWDRTTYEQYF
TRBD1,TRBV15,TRBJ2-7,once,TGTGCCACCAGCAGCGGGAAATACAGGGGCCTCTGGGAGCAGTACTTC,CATSSGKYRGLWEQYF
TRBD2,TRBV29-1,TRBJ2-1,-,TGCAGCGTTGAAGATCACTGGACTAGCGGTGAGCAGTTCTTC,CSVEDHWTSGEQFF
TRBD1,TRBV30,TRBJ2-1,-,TGTGCCTGGAGTTCCGGGACAGGGATCAATGAGCAGTTCTTC,CAWSSGTGINEQFF
TRBD2,TRBV19,TRBJ2-3,-,TGTGCCAGTAGAGAAGGACTAGCGGGCACAGATACGCAGTATTTT,CASREGLAGTDTQYF
TRBD2,TRBV28,TRBJ2-7,-,TGTGCCAGCAGTTTAGGAGCGGGATTTTCGGAGCAGTACTTC,CASSLGAGFSEQYF
TRBD1,TRBV2,TRBJ1-2,-,TGTGCCAGCAGTTGGGACAGTAGAGGCTACACCTTC,CASSWDSRGYTF
-,TRBV2,TRBJ1-1,-,TGTGCCAGCACCCTGGACGGAGGGAACACTGAAGCTTTCTTT,CASTLDGGNTEAFF
-,TRBV19,TRBJ2-3,-,TGTGCCAGTACCGCCCAAGCTAGCACAGATACGCAGTATTTT,CASTAQASTDTQYF
-,TRBV2,TRBJ1-3,-,TGTGCCAGCAATGTGGGGAGCTCTGGAAACACCATATATTTT,CASNVGSSGNTIYF